These 25 T cell receptor beta chains originate from one sample sequenced in a study of shared clonotypes between healthy human individuals. Sequencing was performed with immunoSEQ multiplex PCR; in TCRdb, only in-frame clones are kept and a portion is missing. The table has approximately 720,000 clones, about 91% seen once. Naive CD8 cells lacked CD45RO and underwent positive selection for CCR7, leaving out terminally differentiated effector memory CD45RA+ cells. The sample was naive CD8+ T cells sorted from blood. These receptors were obtained from a man aged 30-40 years in good health.

The CDR3 bases are TGTGCCTGGAGTGTAGGTGGGGTCGGGGAGCTGTTTTTT. Protein: CAWSVGGVGELFF. This chain joins TRBV30 and TRBJ2-2, with unresolved D. CDR1 is GTSNPN, CDR2 SVGIG, per germline (reference sequence). Trimming removed 0 bases from V and 7 bases from J, with 9 bases in between. The CDR3 totals 13 residues.

The gene calls are TRBV19 and TRBJ2-1, with 10 bases identical to TRBD2. The CDR3 is made up of 18 amino acids. V was clipped by 4 bases and J by 0 bases; unmatched bases: 9. CDR1 is LNHDA and CDR2 is SQIVND in the germline V gene (reference sequence). In DNA, the CDR3 is TGTGCCAGTAGTAGGACTAGCGGACGATATAACTCCTACAATGAGCAGTTCTTC. Its protein product is CASSRTSGRYNSYNEQFF.

The chain has TRBV27 and TRBJ2-3; D is uncertain. The germline CDR1 and CDR2 sequences are MNHEY and SMNVEV (reference sequence). V dropped 5 bases and J dropped 0 bases, with 9 bases sitting between them. This CDR3 spans 14 amino acids. CDR3 protein: CASSGVPSTDTQYF. For the CDR3, the DNA is TGTGCCAGCAGTGGGGTACCTAGCACAGATACGCAGTATTTT.

The chain links TRBV6-5 to TRBJ2-7, with 9 nucleotides matching TRBD1. The V gene end was trimmed by 0 bases and the J gene end by 3 bases; junction bases not matched to a gene: 6. The CDR3 runs 16 residues. CDR1 and CDR2 (germline): MNHEY, SVGAGI. The DNA for the CDR3 is TGTGCCAGCAGTTACTCCGGGACAGGGTTGAGCTACGAGCAGTACTTC. The encoded protein is CASSYSGTGLSYEQYF.

This chain joins TRBV5-4 and TRBJ2-1, with D unclear. The CDR3 spans 11 residues. V was shortened by 6 bases and J by 1 base, with 2 bases between the two germline ends. The germline CDR1 and CDR2 sequences are SGHNT and YYREEE (reference sequence). The CDR3 loop reads CASNSYNEQFF. Here the CDR3 DNA reads TGTGCCAGCAATTCCTACAATGAGCAGTTCTTC.

This clone is a singleton in its sample. V is TRBV7-2 and J is TRBJ2-5; D is perhaps TRBD1 (6 bases). The CDR3 totals 14 residues. Looked up from germline, CDR1 is SGHTA and CDR2 is FQGNSA. Deletions cut 5 bases from V and 0 bases from J, with 10 bases between. CDR3 in DNA: TGTGCCAGCAGCAACACAGGGTACCAAGAGACCCAGTACTTC. Translated: CASSNTGYQETQYF.

The chain recombines TRBV6-6 with TRBJ1-1, with TRBD1 matching over 10 bases. CDR1 MNHNY and CDR2 SVGAGI come from the germline V gene (reference sequence). V was clipped by 6 bases and J by 3 bases; unmatched bases: 10. CDR3 length equals 16 residues. This CDR3 reads CASSSTGGRFYTEAFF. Here the CDR3 DNA reads TGTGCCAGCAGCTCGACAGGGGGCCGTTTTTACACTGAAGCTTTCTTT.

The chain recombines TRBV4-1 with TRBJ2-1; TRBD2 might be the D (6 bases). In germline, CDR1 is MGHRA, CDR2 YSYEKL. This CDR3 has 13 residues. V was trimmed by 4 bases and J by 8 bases, leaving 12 bases between them. The DNA of the CDR3 is TGCGCCAGCAGCCGACCGGGACTCGATGAGCAGTTCTTC. Amino acids: CASSRPGLDEQFF.

At least ten counts were recorded for this clone. The rearrangement links TRBV27 to TRBJ1-1, with TRBD1 as a possible D gene (6 bases). Germline CDR1 reads MNHEY; CDR2 reads SMNVEV (reference sequence). This CDR3 region has 13 residues. V lost 5 bases, J lost 1 base, and 8 bases lay in between. This CDR3 is CASSLQGNTEAFF. Written as DNA, the CDR3 is TGTGCCAGCAGTCTACAGGGGAACACTGAAGCTTTCTTT.

The chain employs TRBV28 and TRBJ2-7; D is undetermined. Germline CDR1 is MDHEN and CDR2 is SYDVKM. This CDR3 is built from 14 residues. The V end lost 10 bases, the J end lost 3 bases, and 19 bases lay between the germline ends. CDR3 sequence reads: CATSRNTVNYEQYF. For the CDR3, the DNA is TGTGCCACCTCCCGAAACACAGTGAACTACGAGCAGTACTTC.

The chain is built from TRBV19 and TRBJ2-7, with 9 bases aligning to TRBD1. Trimming removed 10 bases from V and 7 bases from J; junction bases left unmatched: 5. The V gene's germline CDR1 is LNHDA and CDR2 SQIVND (reference sequence). The CDR3 sequence is 11 residues long. The CDR3 bases are TGTGCCACGGGACAGGGAATAGAGCAGTACTTC. It codes for CATGQGIEQYF.

The CDR3 region has the DNA TGTGCCAGCAGCCCGCAAGGGGTTACCTACGAGCAGTACTTC. Translation: CASSPQGVTYEQYF. The chain uses TRBV27 and TRBJ2-7; weak D call: TRBD1 (5 bases). Per the germline V gene, CDR1 is MNHEY and CDR2 is SMNVEV (reference sequence). With 6 bases removed from V and 2 bases from J, the gap between germline ends came to 14 bases. The CDR3 has 14 residues.

V usage is TRBV6-4 and J usage is TRBJ2-7; the D call may be TRBD1 or TRBD2 (6 bases each). CDR3 length: 17 amino acids. The germline CDR1 and CDR2 sequences are MRHNA and SNTAGT. Between the trimmed V and J ends, which lost 6 bases and 1 base, there was a span of 22 bases. CDR3 sequence reads: CASRTVWGAQGSYEQYF. CDR3 bases: TGTGCCAGCAGGACAGTGTGGGGGGCACAAGGTTCCTACGAGCAGTACTTC.

Notes on this clone: Other DNA sequences from this sample encode an identical CDR3 as well. The CDR3 reads CASSPSADTQYF. In nucleotides, the CDR3 is TGTGCCAGCAGCCCCTCAGCAGATACGCAGTATTTT. V usage is TRBV7-9 and J usage is TRBJ2-3, with D unresolved. Germline CDR1 is SEHNR and CDR2 is FQNEAQ (reference sequence). The ends were cut back, 5 bases at V and 4 bases at J, with 7 bases in the middle. This CDR3 has 12 amino acids.

The chain has TRBV5-6 and TRBJ2-2; D remains ambiguous. The CDR3 is 15 amino acids. Germline V gene sequence: CDR1 SGHDT, CDR2 YYEEEE. The V end lost 7 bases, the J end lost 0 bases, and 13 bases lay between the germline ends. CDR3 DNA sequence: TGTGCCAGCTGCAAGTCACGGACGAACACCGGGGAGCTGTTTTTT. Translating gives CASCKSRTNTGELFF. Based on the CDR3 plus reference TRBV5-6 and TRBJ2-2, the full variable domain is DAGVTQSPTHLIKTRGQQVTLRCSPKSGHDTVSWYQQALGQGPQFIFQYYEEEERQRGNFPDRFSGHQFPNYSSELNVNALLLGDSALYLCASCKSRTNTGELFFGEGSRLTVL.

The V gene is TRBV29-1, the J gene TRBJ1-1; D is uncertain. The CDR3 has 16 residues. V was shortened by 1 base and J by 0 bases, with 15 bases between the two germline ends. Germline CDR1 and CDR2: SQVTM and ANQGSEA. Here the CDR3 DNA reads TGCAGCGTTGAAGGCGATAGTCAACAAATGAACACTGAAGCTTTCTTT. Its translation is CSVEGDSQQMNTEAFF.

The V gene is TRBV7-9, the J gene TRBJ2-7, with no clear D. This CDR3 spans 17 amino acids. The V gene lost 4 bases and the J gene lost 0 bases, with 19 bases spanning the gap. The germline gives CDR1 SEHNR, CDR2 FQNEAQ (reference sequence). CDR3 loop: CASSSPSRQQYSYEQYF. The CDR3 DNA follows: TGTGCCAGCAGCTCCCCCTCGAGGCAGCAATACTCCTACGAGCAGTACTTC.

On this clone itself: Other DNA sequences in this sample translate to the same CDR3. The chain links TRBV29-1 to TRBJ1-1; TRBD1 is a possible D gene (5 bases). This CDR3 spans 12 amino acids. Germline lookup yields CDR1 SQVTM and CDR2 ANQGSEA. The ends were cut back, 7 bases at V and 2 bases at J, with 11 bases in the middle. CDR3 DNA sequence: TGCAGCGCGGGACGGACCAACACTGAAGCTTTCTTT. It translates to CSAGRTNTEAFF.

This chain uses TRBV7-9 with TRBJ1-1; 7 positions match TRBD1. V lost 3 bases to trimming and J lost 4 bases; unmatched junction nucleotides: 2. There are 13 residues in the CDR3. CDR1 SEHNR and CDR2 FQNEAQ come from the germline V gene (reference sequence). CDR3: CASSFNRGTEAFF. As DNA, the CDR3 is TGTGCCAGCAGCTTCAACAGGGGCACTGAAGCTTTCTTT.

The V and J genes are TRBV7-2 and TRBJ2-1; D might be TRBD1 (5 bases). V was cut by 1 base and J by 12 bases, with 10 bases left in between. The CDR3 consists of 12 residues. Germline lookup yields CDR1 SGHTA and CDR2 FQGNSA. The CDR3: CASSLGRDGQFF. CDR3 coding DNA: TGTGCCAGCAGCTTAGGCAGGGATGGGCAGTTCTTC.

The chain couples TRBV29-1 to TRBJ2-3; perhaps TRBD2 as D (7 bases). Trimming stripped 6 bases from V and 1 base from J, with 17 bases between. The CDR3 is made up of 15 amino acids. In germline, CDR1 is SQVTM, CDR2 ANQGSEA. Here the CDR3 reads CSVVGGGPGTDTQYF. CDR3 sequence (DNA): TGCAGCGTCGTAGGGGGGGGGCCCGGCACAGATACGCAGTATTTT.

The chain joins TRBV14 to TRBJ2-7; D gene unclear. V was clipped by 0 bases and J by 5 bases, with 11 bases between them. Germline V gene sequence: CDR1 SGHDN, CDR2 FVKESK. The CDR3 spans 14 residues. The CDR3 is CASSQDIRYHEQYF. The CDR3 DNA reads TGTGCCAGCAGCCAAGACATACGGTACCACGAGCAGTACTTC.

V gene TRBV9 combines with J gene TRBJ1-3; TRBD1 might be the D (5 bases). Trimming cost V 4 bases and J 1 base, with 21 bases left between them. Per the germline V gene, CDR1 is SGDLS and CDR2 is YYNGEE. The CDR3 spans 18 residues. Written as DNA, the CDR3 is TGTGCCAGCAGCCCGTCGTCGATCGGGGCTCGGTCTGGAAACACCATATATTTT. Its protein product is CASSPSSIGARSGNTIYF.

The chain combines TRBV5-4 with TRBJ1-4; tentatively, D is TRBD1 (6 bases). Trimming shortened V by 1 base and J by 3 bases, and 16 bases separated the two germline ends. The germline gives CDR1 SGHNT, CDR2 YYREEE (reference sequence). The CDR3 sequence is 17 residues long. CDR3 amino acids: CASSLRGGEGPNEKLFF. The CDR3 DNA reads as TGTGCCAGCAGCTTGAGGGGGGGCGAGGGGCCTAATGAAAAACTGTTTTTT.

J is TRBJ1-1 and V is TRBV28; D is uncertain. Trimming took off 3 bases at V and 0 bases at J, with 5 bases between the two ends. There are 13 residues in the CDR3. The germline V gene encodes CDR1 MDHEN and CDR2 SYDVKM. The CDR3 protein is CASSLVVNTEAFF. For the CDR3, the DNA is TGTGCCAGCAGTTTGGTAGTGAACACTGAAGCTTTCTTT.